A selection of T cell receptor beta chains follows, all from one sample in a study of early T cells in non-severe SARS-CoV-2 infection. TCRdb re-analysed the 5' RACE reads in MiXCR, keeping a single row per CDR3 protein. Here the sample spans 50,000 to 75,000 distinct CDR3 sequences, 5.5% to 7% being singletons. The specimen comprised whole blood, sampled at baseline. The receptors here all came from an adult who was a healthcare worker with PCR-confirmed SARS-CoV-2 infection or an uninfected control (not recorded which). Both conserved end residues are part of each CDR3. A D gene is named only where the DNA matches it firmly. Clone sizes are given selectively: once, few, many, or a class where the clone is expanded.

abundance: few; j_gene: TRBJ2-1; v_gene: TRBV7-2; d_gene: TRBD2; CDR3aa: CASSLLGLAGRGNNEQFF; CDR3nt: TGTGCCAGCAGCTTACTGGGACTAGCGGGAAGAGGGAACAATGAGCAGTTCTTC
abundance: many; j_gene: TRBJ2-1; v_gene: TRBV11-2; d_gene: -; CDR3aa: CASSFFREQNEQFF; CDR3nt: TGTGCCAGCAGCTTCTTTCGGGAACAAAATGAGCAGTTCTTC
abundance: many; j_gene: TRBJ1-2; v_gene: TRBV7-2; d_gene: TRBD1; CDR3aa: CASSIIWDSYGYTF; CDR3nt: TGTGCCAGCAGCATTATATGGGACAGCTATGGCTACACCTTC
abundance: many; j_gene: TRBJ2-7; v_gene: TRBV6-2/TRBV6-3; d_gene: TRBD2; CDR3aa: CASSRLAGGAFYEQYF; CDR3nt: TGTGCCAGCAGCCGACTAGCGGGAGGTGCCTTCTACGAGCAGTACTTC
abundance: many; j_gene: TRBJ2-7; v_gene: TRBV25-1; d_gene: -; CDR3aa: CASSADPYEQYF; CDR3nt: TGTGCCAGCAGTGCTGACCCCTACGAGCAGTACTTC
abundance: -; j_gene: TRBJ2-3; v_gene: TRBV6-2/TRBV6-3; d_gene: -; CDR3aa: CASSSDQYTQYF; CDR3nt: TGTGCCAGCAGTTCCGATCAATATACGCAGTATTTT
abundance: -; j_gene: TRBJ2-3; v_gene: TRBV28; d_gene: TRBD2; CDR3aa: CASTLQREGTDTQYF; CDR3nt: TGTGCCAGCACCCTTCAGCGGGAGGGCACAGATACGCAGTATTTT
abundance: many; j_gene: TRBJ1-1; v_gene: TRBV20-1; d_gene: -; CDR3aa: CSAGELNTEAFF; CDR3nt: TGCAGTGCTGGGGAGTTGAACACTGAAGCTTTCTTT
abundance: many; j_gene: TRBJ1-1; v_gene: TRBV29-1; d_gene: -; CDR3aa: CSVQGFGTEAFF; CDR3nt: TGCAGCGTACAGGGCTTTGGGACTGAAGCTTTCTTT
abundance: once; j_gene: TRBJ1-2; v_gene: TRBV6-1; d_gene: TRBD1; CDR3aa: CASTTGTGPRSGYTF; CDR3nt: TGTGCCAGCACCACCGGGACAGGCCCTCGGAGTGGCTACACCTTC
abundance: many; j_gene: TRBJ1-1; v_gene: TRBV10-3; d_gene: -; CDR3aa: CAIRAPGHQNTEAFF; CDR3nt: TGTGCCATCAGGGCTCCGGGACATCAGAACACTGAAGCTTTCTTT
abundance: many; j_gene: TRBJ2-2; v_gene: TRBV6-6; d_gene: TRBD2; CDR3aa: CASSSELASTGELFF; CDR3nt: TGTGCCAGCAGTTCCGAACTAGCGTCAACCGGGGAGCTGTTTTTT
abundance: many; j_gene: TRBJ2-1; v_gene: TRBV7-3; d_gene: TRBD2; CDR3aa: CASSLDEASGYNEQFF; CDR3nt: TGTGCCAGCAGCTTAGACGAGGCTAGCGGGTACAATGAGCAGTTCTTC
abundance: few; j_gene: TRBJ1-2; v_gene: TRBV27; d_gene: TRBD1; CDR3aa: CASSRDSANYGYTF; CDR3nt: TGTGCCAGCAGTAGGGACAGTGCTAACTATGGCTACACCTTC
abundance: -; j_gene: TRBJ2-7; v_gene: TRBV6-5; d_gene: TRBD1; CDR3aa: CASRLSADRGSSYEQYF; CDR3nt: TGTGCCAGCCGTTTATCCGCGGACAGGGGTTCTTCCTACGAGCAGTACTTC
abundance: many; j_gene: TRBJ2-5; v_gene: TRBV20-1; d_gene: TRBD2; CDR3aa: CSARISGETQYF; CDR3nt: TGCAGTGCTAGAATTAGCGGGGAGACCCAGTACTTC
abundance: -; j_gene: TRBJ2-1; v_gene: TRBV4-3; d_gene: TRBD2; CDR3aa: CASSQEFYSGNEQFF; CDR3nt: TGCGCCAGCAGCCAAGAATTCTATAGCGGGAATGAGCAGTTCTTC
abundance: -; j_gene: TRBJ2-2; v_gene: TRBV6-4; d_gene: TRBD1; CDR3aa: CANSSDRADTGELFF; CDR3nt: TGTGCCAACAGTTCGGACAGGGCCGACACCGGGGAGCTGTTTTTT
abundance: many; j_gene: TRBJ2-2; v_gene: TRBV19; d_gene: TRBD2; CDR3aa: CASFGGPTSGDTNTGELFF; CDR3nt: TGTGCCAGTTTTGGTGGCCCGACTAGCGGGGATACTAACACCGGGGAGCTGTTTTTT
abundance: -; j_gene: TRBJ1-2; v_gene: TRBV27; d_gene: -; CDR3aa: CASSSSLRDTAKIGYGYTF; CDR3nt: -
abundance: few; j_gene: TRBJ1-4; v_gene: TRBV27; d_gene: TRBD1; CDR3aa: CASSPRTGGNEKLFF; CDR3nt: TGTGCCAGCAGTCCAAGGACAGGGGGCAATGAAAAACTGTTTTTT
abundance: few; j_gene: TRBJ2-7; v_gene: TRBV13; d_gene: TRBD1; CDR3aa: CASSISRQGDYEQYF; CDR3nt: TGTGCCAGCAGCATCTCAAGACAGGGGGATTACGAGCAGTACTTC